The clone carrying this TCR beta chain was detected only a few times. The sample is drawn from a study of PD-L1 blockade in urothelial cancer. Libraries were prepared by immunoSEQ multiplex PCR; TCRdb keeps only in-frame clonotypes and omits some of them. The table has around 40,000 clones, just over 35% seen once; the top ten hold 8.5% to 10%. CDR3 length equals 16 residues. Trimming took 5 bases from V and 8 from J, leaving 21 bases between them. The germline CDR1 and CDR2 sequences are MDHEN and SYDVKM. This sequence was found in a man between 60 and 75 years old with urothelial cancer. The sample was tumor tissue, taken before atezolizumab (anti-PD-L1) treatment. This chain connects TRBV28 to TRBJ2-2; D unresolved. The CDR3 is CASSPSSTVVMGELFF. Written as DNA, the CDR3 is TGTGCCAGCAGTCCCTCGTCGACGGTAGTGATGGGGGAGCTGTTTTTT.